Below, 8 T cell receptor beta chains from the same sample are listed, as sequenced in a study of CD8 T cells in ankylosing spondylitis. For these receptors, no antigen is known. Study outcomes and limitations: A TCR beta motif of about eight highly homologous variants seemed to mark ankylosing spondylitis blood.

TCRdb reprocessed the 5' RACE reads via MiXCR and lists one record per CDR3 protein. The data contain about 500,000 distinct CDR3 sequences, approximately 5.3% of them singletons. The specimen was blood, either unsorted or a sorted T cell fraction (not recorded which). Receptors were obtained from a male donor with ankylosing spondylitis.

This rearrangement joins TRBV29-1 to TRBJ2-7; 8 bases match TRBD1. Germline V gene lookup returns CDR1 SQVTM and CDR2 ANQGSEA. Losses at the gene ends were 7 bases for V and 0 bases for J; bases not matched to a gene: 5. The CDR3 runs 13 residues. Here the CDR3 DNA reads TGCAGCGGCTCCCAGGGGGCCTCCTACGAGCAGTACTTC. This translates into CSGSQGASYEQYF.

This clonotype appeared many times. CDR3 nucleotide sequence: TGTGCCAGCAGGACCTCAGGGGGCACTGAAGCTTTCTTT. It codes for CASRTSGGTEAFF. This chain connects TRBV12-3 or TRBV12-4 to TRBJ1-1; 7 positions match TRBD1. The V gene end was trimmed by 6 bases and the J gene end by 4 bases; junction bases not matched to a gene: 5. This CDR3 region has 13 residues.

In its sample, this clonotype was seen many times. This chain joins TRBV11-1 and TRBJ2-2; 11 bases are shared with TRBD2. The germline V gene has CDR1 SGHAT and CDR2 FQDESV (reference sequence). V trimming: 11 bases; J trimming: 1 base; junction bases outside the gene matches: 15. This CDR3 has 18 residues. In DNA, the CDR3 is TGTGCCCCCGGTGGGGGTGAGACTAGCGGGATGAACACCGGGGAGCTGTTTTTT. This translates into CAPGGGETSGMNTGELFF.

This clonotype was seen at least ten times. This sequence joins TRBV4-3 and TRBJ1-4, with a possible D match to TRBD1 (5 bases). V lost 3 bases and J lost 8, with 22 bases in between. Germline V gives CDR1 LGHNA, CDR2 YSLEER. The CDR3 is 17 amino acids. Here the CDR3 DNA reads TGCGCCAGCAGCCACCACCCGCTCGGGACTAGAACCGAAAAACTGTTTTTT. Translating it yields CASSHHPLGTRTEKLFF.

The gene calls are TRBV15 and TRBJ1-5; no firm D call. V was shortened by 0 bases and J by 7 bases, with 13 bases between the two germline ends. This CDR3 region has 15 residues. The germline CDR1 and CDR2 sequences are LNHNV and YYDKDF (reference sequence). For the CDR3, the DNA is TGTGCCACCAGCAGAGATGCGGGGAAGGGACAGCCCCAGCATTTT. Amino acid sequence: CATSRDAGKGQPQHF.

This clonotype was observed many times. The chain uses TRBV27 and TRBJ2-1; D unclear. The CDR3 consists of 15 residues. Deletions cut 7 bases from V and 4 bases from J, with 17 bases between. CDR1 is MNHEY, CDR2 SMNVEV, per germline (reference sequence). CDR3 sequence (DNA): TGTGCCAGCAATTTCCTTGTCGGAATGTACAATGAGCAGTTCTTC. Its translation: CASNFLVGMYNEQFF.

The table lists this clonotype with a few counts. The rearrangement links TRBV28 to TRBJ2-7, with TRBD2 identical over 9 bases. CDR3 length: 14 amino acids. The germline V gene encodes CDR1 MDHEN and CDR2 SYDVKM. Trimming took 5 bases from V and 2 from J; bases not matched to a gene: 4. CDR3 loop: CASSILAGTYEQYF. The CDR3 DNA is TGTGCCAGCAGTATACTAGCGGGTACCTACGAGCAGTACTTC.

This clonotype was seen at least ten times. This sequence joins TRBV6-1 and TRBJ2-1, with a tentative D call TRBD1 (5 bases). V was trimmed by 9 bases and J by 4 bases, leaving 19 bases between them. CDR1 is MNHNS, CDR2 SASEGT, per germline. This CDR3 has 15 residues. DNA of the CDR3: TGTGCCAGAACCGTTTCGAGACAGCAATACAATGAGCAGTTCTTC. It specifies CARTVSRQQYNEQFF.